The source of this T cell receptor (beta chain) is a study of CD8 T cells in ankylosing spondylitis. Study findings and constraints: Seemingly distinctive of ankylosing spondylitis blood was a TCR beta motif formed by eight highly homologous variants. As for the disease-linked clones, they showed a CD8+ phenotype and occurred at relatively low frequencies in peripheral blood.

The authors made TCR beta libraries by quantitative 5'-RACE with molecular barcodes. TCRdb recomputed calls from the 5' RACE reads with MiXCR, one row per CDR3 protein. Here the sample spans approximately 140,000 distinct CDR3 sequences, around 42% being singletons. The CDR3 loop spans 15 amino acids. From germline, CDR1 is SGHVS and CDR2 FQNEAQ. V was clipped by 1 base and J by 7 bases, with 16 bases between them. About this clonotype itself: What it binds is unknown.

This sequence originates from a male donor with ankylosing spondylitis. V is TRBV7-8 and J is TRBJ1-1, with unresolved D. Sequencing was done on a sample of synovial fluid, either unsorted or a sorted T cell fraction (not recorded which). The CDR3 reads CASSLGRTPFREAFF. In nucleotides, the CDR3 is TGTGCCAGCAGCTTAGGACGGACCCCGTTCCGTGAAGCTTTCTTT.